Listed here are 5 T cell receptor beta chains from one sample, sequenced in a study of identical twins. Using its own MiXCR run on the 5' RACE reads, TCRdb lists one record per CDR3 protein. This sample has roughly 630,000 distinct CDR3 sequences; just over 7% occur once, and the top ten carry 1.5% to 2%. A further study also used this sample, focusing on yellow fever vaccine responses in identical twins.

Sequenced input: PBMCs. Receptors originate from a woman aged 18-29 years in good health.

The V and J genes are TRBV12-3 or TRBV12-4 and TRBJ2-7, with D possibly matching TRBD2 (5 bases). Trimming removed 4 bases at V and 3 bases at J, with 10 bases between. This CDR3 is built from 13 residues. CDR3 protein: CASSSDLFYEQYF. The CDR3 nucleotides are TGTGCCAGCAGTTCGGACTTATTCTACGAGCAGTACTTC.

V usage is TRBV10-3 and J usage is TRBJ2-2, with D possibly matching TRBD1 (5 bases). The V and J ends lost 3 bases and 1 base respectively, with 9 bases between them. The CDR3 sequence is 15 residues long. Germline CDR1 and CDR2: ENHRY and SYGVKD. The DNA for the CDR3 is TGTGCCATCAGTGAAGGACAAGAGAACACCGGGGAGCTGTTTTTT. Its protein is CAISEGQENTGELFF.

Only a few counts were recorded for this clonotype. The genes are TRBV27 and TRBJ1-4, with D perhaps TRBD1 (6 bases). Germline V gene data show CDR1 as MNHEY and CDR2 as SMNVEV (reference sequence). This CDR3 is 14 amino acids long. V lost 5 bases, J lost 7 bases, and 14 bases lay in between. This chain's CDR3 is CASSPDRAVEKLFF. DNA of the CDR3: TGTGCCAGCAGTCCGGACAGAGCGGTTGAAAAACTGTTTTTT.

In this sample, this clonotype turned up a few times. This chain uses TRBV29-1 with TRBJ2-3; tentatively, D is TRBD2 (7 bases). The CDR3 is 12 amino acids. From germline, CDR1 is SQVTM and CDR2 ANQGSEA. The germline V and J ends were trimmed by 8 bases and 7 bases, with 16 bases remaining between them. DNA of the CDR3: TGCAGCCTGGGGGGGGCAGGGAATACGCAGTATTTT. Encoded protein: CSLGGAGNTQYF.

In its sample, this clonotype was seen a few times. The V call is TRBV7-9, the J call TRBJ1-5, with a tentative D call TRBD1 (5 bases). Germline CDR1 SEHNR, CDR2 FQNEAQ (reference sequence). CDR3 size: 17 residues. Trimming stripped 5 bases from V and 3 bases from J, with 20 bases between. The CDR3 nucleotides are TGTGCCAGCAGCCCGGGCGGGGGAGTAGCCTTCAATCAGCCCCAGCATTTT. This translates into CASSPGGGVAFNQPQHF.